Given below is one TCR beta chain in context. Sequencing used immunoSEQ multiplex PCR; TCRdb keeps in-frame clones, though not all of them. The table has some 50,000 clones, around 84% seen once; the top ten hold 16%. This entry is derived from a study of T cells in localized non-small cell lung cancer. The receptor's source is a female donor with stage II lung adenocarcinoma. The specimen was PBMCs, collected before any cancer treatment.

As DNA, the CDR3 is TGCGCCAGCAGAGGGACAGGGAACACCGGGGAGCTGTTTTTT. Translation: CASRGTGNTGELFF. The V and J genes are TRBV4-1 and TRBJ2-2, with TRBD1 matching over 8 bases. CDR3 length: 14 residues. The V and J ends lost 6 bases and 1 base, in that order; junction bases with no gene match: 1. Looked up from germline, CDR1 is MGHRA and CDR2 is YSYEKL.